The 8 T cell receptor beta chains below were found in one sample sequenced in a study of cytomegalovirus exposure and HLA in healthy donors. Primers included in the PCR were 60 Vbeta and 13 Jbeta primers. The data were produced by immunoSEQ multiplex PCR, yet TCRdb's version contains in-frame clones alone and is incomplete. Seen here are 130,000 or so clones, 77% observed once, and the top ten hold roughly 4.2%. Specimen: PBMCs. The source of these receptors is a male donor in good health and CMV-seropositive.

The V call is TRBV11-3, the J call TRBJ2-1; D might be TRBD1 (5 bases). Germline loops: CDR1 SGHNT, CDR2 YENEEA. Trimming left V 2 bases short and J 6 bases short, with 5 bases between. The CDR3 is made up of 12 amino acids. The CDR3 coding sequence is TGTGCCAGCAGCTTACAGGGCAATGAGCAGTTCTTC. Translation: CASSLQGNEQFF. The full variable domain, in which reference TRBV11-3 and TRBJ2-1 provide the parts outside the CDR3, is EAGVVQSPRYKIIEKKQPVAFWCNPISGHNTLYWYLQNLGQGPELLIRYENEEAVDDSQLPKDRFSAERLKGVDSTLKIQPAELGDSAVYLCASSLQGNEQFFGPGTRLTVL.

The chain has TRBV7-6 and TRBJ1-6; D ambiguous. CDR3 size: 14 residues. V lost 6 bases, J lost 5 bases, and 11 bases lay in between. CDR1 is SGHVS and CDR2 is FNYEAQ in the germline V gene. The CDR3 is CASRPARDNSPLHF. The CDR3 DNA reads as TGTGCCAGCAGACCGGCGAGGGATAATTCACCCCTCCACTTT.

The chain recombines TRBV27 with TRBJ2-5; TRBD2 agrees at 7 bases. V shed 2 bases, J shed 5 bases, and the junction held 5 bases outside the gene matches. The CDR3 length is 14 residues. CDR1 MNHEY and CDR2 SMNVEV come from the germline V gene (reference sequence). The CDR3 coding sequence is TGTGCCAGCAGTTTAAGACTAGCCGGGGAGACCCAGTACTTC. Translated, it gives CASSLRLAGETQYF.

Notes on this clone: The junction departs from the called germline gene at one end, perhaps through a read error. The chain uses TRBV25-1 and TRBJ2-4, with a weak D call TRBD2 (5 bases). The CDR3 covers 14 residues. Germline assignment: CDR1 MGHDK and CDR2 SYGVNS. The CDR3 reads CASSGLPPKNSQYF. DNA of the CDR3: TGTGCCAGCAGTGGACTACCGCCCAAAAACAGTCAGTACTTC.

The count of this clone is one. The chain couples TRBV30 to TRBJ1-5, with D maybe TRBD1 (6 bases). V was cut by 7 bases and J by 4 bases, with 11 bases left in between. Germline V CDR1 and CDR2: GTSNPN, SVGIG (reference sequence). There are 12 residues in the CDR3. As DNA, the CDR3 is TGTGCCTTACAGGGAGAGAATCAGCCCCAGCATTTT. As protein: CALQGENQPQHF.

The V gene is TRBV5-4, the J gene TRBJ1-1; 10 nucleotides agree with TRBD1. V shed 0 bases and J 3 bases; nucleotides not matched to a gene: 2. This CDR3 is 15 amino acids long. CDR1 is SGHNT and CDR2 is YYREEE in the germline V gene (reference sequence). The CDR3 here is CASSLATGGYTEAFF. CDR3 sequence (DNA): TGTGCCAGCAGCTTGGCGACAGGGGGCTACACTGAAGCTTTCTTT.

The CDR3 here is CASSYDLAGYNEQFF. The CDR3 nucleotides read TGTGCCAGCAGTTACGATCTAGCGGGTTACAATGAGCAGTTCTTC. The V and J genes are TRBV6-6 and TRBJ2-1, with 8 bases that match TRBD2. CDR3 length equals 15 residues. V shed 2 bases and J 4 bases; nucleotides not matched to a gene: 4. Per germline, CDR1 MNHNY and CDR2 SVGAGI (reference sequence).

The chain joins TRBV14 to TRBJ2-1, with unresolved D. Germline lookup yields CDR1 SGHDN and CDR2 FVKESK. V was trimmed by 0 bases and J by 2 bases, leaving 5 bases between them. The length of the CDR3 is 14 residues. The CDR3 DNA is TGTGCCAGCAGCCAAGATGCGACCTACAATGAGCAGTTCTTC. Protein: CASSQDATYNEQFF.